This TCR beta chain was identified in a study of regulatory T cells in long-lasting Graves disease. The study's findings and limits: The persistent group shared around 3,000 public clonotypes, more than the 966 shared by new patients.

According to the study, TCR beta libraries were built with iRepertoire HTBI primers and CDR3-region Arm-PCR. One entry per CDR3 protein results from TCRdb running MiXCR on the multiplex PCR reads. The sample has 600,000 to 850,000 distinct CDR3 sequences; about 30% are singletons. Time point defined: persistent/refractory GD, antithyroid drugs over 5 years with positive TRAb. Extracted RNA from PBMCs served as the source of the TCR library. Clinicians diagnosed Graves' disease using American Thyroid Association guidelines. Concerning this clonotype: Its antigen is unknown.

The CDR3 extends over 15 amino acids. J was trimmed by 4 bases and V by 3 bases; bases with no gene match: 9. Germline loops: CDR1 MNHEY, CDR2 SVGEGT. The sequence was obtained from a female donor with Graves disease. The rearrangement joins TRBV6-2 or TRBV6-3 to TRBJ2-7; 7 bases map to TRBD2. Sample: peripheral blood mononuclear cells (PBMCs), taken when the disease was refractory, from a patient treated with antithyroid drugs. CDR3 nucleotides: TGTGCCAGCAGTTATGGGGGAGGGCCAGGTTACGAGCAGTACTTC. It encodes CASSYGGGPGYEQYF.